Following are 25 T cell receptor beta chains from one sample sequenced in a study of T-cell reconstitution after alpha-beta-depleted transplantation in children. Unique molecular identifiers were incorporated into the prepared TCRbeta library. Each CDR3 protein is one row after TCRdb ran MiXCR on the PCR reads. The sample carries fewer than 1 million distinct CDR3 sequences, roughly 15% recorded once. The source was PBMCs, mostly from graft donor cells, collected 360 days after TCRalphabeta/CD19-depleted stem cell transplant. The receptors here all came from a male patient aged 10 to 17 who had a stem cell transplant for acute lymphoblastic leukemia, so the T cells may come from the graft donor.

The genes are TRBV5-1 and TRBJ2-1; 11 nucleotides line up with TRBD2. With 6 bases clipped from V and 4 bases from J, the junction kept 6 bases outside the gene matches. Germline V lookup: CDR1 SGHRS, CDR2 YFSETQ. CDR3 length: 15 residues. The DNA for the CDR3 is TGCGCCAGCACCCACGGACTAGCGGGTTACAATGAGCAGTTCTTC. Translating it yields CASTHGLAGYNEQFF.

V and J are TRBV5-1 and TRBJ2-2; unclear D gene. Germline V CDR1 and CDR2: SGHRS, YFSETQ. This CDR3 spans 13 amino acids. Deletions cut 7 bases from V and 2 bases from J, with 9 bases between. Here the CDR3 reads CASRIQNTGELFF. In DNA, the CDR3 is TGCGCCAGCCGGATACAAAACACCGGGGAGCTGTTTTTT.

There are many counts of this clonotype. V is TRBV7-6 and J is TRBJ2-1; D is ambiguous. This CDR3 contains 13 residues. In germline, CDR1 is SGHVS, CDR2 FNYEAQ. V was pared by 3 bases and J by 10 bases, with 13 bases between. This CDR3 reads CASSLGELPEQFF. DNA for the CDR3: TGTGCCAGCAGCTTGGGCGAGCTTCCCGAGCAGTTCTTC.

Of note for this clonotype: With a much larger clone just one base away, this may be a read error. The chain recombines TRBV6-1 with TRBJ1-4; D is possibly TRBD1 (6 bases). The germline gives CDR1 MNHNS, CDR2 SASEGT. This CDR3 is 14 amino acids long. V was clipped by 5 bases and J by 7 bases, with 14 bases between them. The CDR3 here is CASSTRGGGEKLFF. The CDR3 region has the DNA TGTGCCAGCAGTACCAGGGGAGGCGGTGAAAAACTGTTTTTT.

At least ten counts were recorded for this clonotype. The chain links TRBV7-2 to TRBJ1-6; no definite D call. This CDR3 has 16 amino acids. Germline V gene lookup returns CDR1 SGHTA and CDR2 FQGNSA. Trimming removed 0 bases at V and 9 bases at J, with 15 bases between. CDR3: CASSLAVVGRGSPLHF. CDR3 nucleotides: TGTGCCAGCAGCTTAGCCGTGGTGGGTCGGGGTTCACCCCTCCACTTT.

The chain carries TRBV19 and TRBJ2-7; 8 bases are a match to TRBD1. Germline CDR1 LNHDA, CDR2 SQIVND (reference sequence). J was trimmed by 8 bases and V by 3 bases; bases with no gene match: 6. The CDR3 has 13 amino acids. The CDR3 loop reads CASSIVGQDKQYF. Written as DNA, the CDR3 is TGTGCCAGTAGTATTGTGGGACAGGACAAGCAGTACTTC. Filled out from reference TRBV19 and TRBJ2-7, the complete variable domain reads DGGITQSPKYLFRKEGQNVTLSCEQNLNHDAMYWYRQDPGQGLRLIYYSQIVNDFQKGDIAEGYSVSREKKESFPLTVTSAQKNPTAFYLCASSIVGQDKQYFGPGTRLTVT.

This clonotype occurred a few times. The rearrangement links TRBV18 to TRBJ2-1, with D possibly called TRBD1 or TRBD2 (5 bases each). V gave up 0 bases and J gave up 12 bases, with 12 bases separating them. This CDR3 is built from 13 residues. CDR1 is KGHSH and CDR2 is LQKENI in the germline V gene. The CDR3 is CASSPPRGDGQFF. The CDR3 DNA is TGTGCCAGCTCACCACCCCGAGGGGACGGGCAGTTCTTC.

This clonotype was seen more than once but under ten times. The genes are TRBV5-1 and TRBJ2-7, with 7 bases fitting TRBD2. The CDR3 runs to 15 residues. Trimming cost V 5 bases and J 5 bases; bases outside gene matches: 13. Germline CDR1 and CDR2: SGHRS and YFSETQ. The CDR3 DNA follows: TGCGCCAGCAGAGTGAGGCCGGGAGGTGGTCACGAGCAGTACTTC. Protein sequence: CASRVRPGGGHEQYF.

The rearrangement links TRBV6-2 or TRBV6-3 to TRBJ2-1, with 7 positions matching TRBD2. Per germline, CDR1 MNHEY and CDR2 SVGEGT. The CDR3 covers 16 residues. The V and J ends lost 6 bases and 3 bases, in that order; junction bases with no gene match: 11. CDR3 in amino acids: CASSTLRLADYNEQFF. The DNA of the CDR3 is TGTGCCAGCAGCACTCTACGACTAGCCGACTACAATGAGCAGTTCTTC.

This clonotype has just a few counts. The chain uses TRBV5-8 and TRBJ2-5; D is possibly TRBD2 (5 bases). CDR1 is SGHTS, CDR2 YDEGEE, per germline. Trimming removed 2 bases at V and 4 bases at J, with 15 bases between. The CDR3 extends over 15 amino acids. CDR3 sequence reads: CASSLAFVSGETQYF. CDR3 coding DNA: TGTGCCAGCAGCTTAGCTTTCGTCAGCGGAGAGACCCAGTACTTC.

The rearrangement links TRBV20-1 to TRBJ2-7; possible D gene TRBD1, 5 bases. Germline values: CDR1 DFQATT, CDR2 SNEGSKA (reference sequence). Trimming took 7 bases from V and 4 from J, leaving 17 bases between them. The CDR3 consists of 13 residues. The CDR3 sequence: CSVLRAGRYEQYF. The CDR3 DNA is TGCAGTGTTCTCCGGGCAGGGCGGTACGAGCAGTACTTC.

The chain recombines TRBV27 with TRBJ2-1; no clear D. This CDR3 is 13 amino acids long. CDR1 is MNHEY and CDR2 is SMNVEV in the germline V gene (reference sequence). With 6 bases removed from V and 1 base from J, the gap between germline ends came to 7 bases. CDR3 coding DNA: TGTGCCAGCAGCGGATGGTCCTACAATGAGCAGTTCTTC. Translated, it gives CASSGWSYNEQFF.

This clonotype has only one observation. The chain joins TRBV3-1 to TRBJ1-1; the D is unclear. Per the germline V gene, CDR1 is LGHDT and CDR2 is YNNKEL (reference sequence). Deletions cut 4 bases from V and 0 bases from J, with 15 bases between. This CDR3 is built from 16 residues. CDR3 sequence reads: CASSPGVTVMNTEAFF. Written as DNA, the CDR3 is TGTGCCAGCAGCCCCGGGGTAACAGTCATGAACACTGAAGCTTTCTTT.

Only a few counts were recorded for this clonotype. This chain connects TRBV12-5 to TRBJ2-5, with D tentatively TRBD2 (5 bases). Trimming took off 0 bases at V and 4 bases at J, with 12 bases between the two ends. The length of the CDR3 is 15 residues. CDR1 LGHNT and CDR2 FRNRAP come from the germline V gene. The CDR3 spells CASGLVPGRGETQYF. CDR3 DNA sequence: TGTGCTAGTGGTTTGGTACCCGGACGGGGAGAGACCCAGTACTTC.

Many counts were recorded for this clonotype. The rearrangement joins TRBV29-1 to TRBJ1-5; maybe TRBD1 (5 bases). Looked up from germline, CDR1 is SQVTM and CDR2 is ANQGSEA. Trimming cost V 4 bases and J 4 bases, with 11 bases left between them. This CDR3 is built from 13 residues. CDR3 coding DNA: TGCAGCGTTGTTACGGCAGGGAATCAGCCCCAGCATTTT. Its protein product is CSVVTAGNQPQHF.

This chain links TRBV7-2 with TRBJ1-1; D is unresolved. This CDR3 comprises 14 residues. Germline-derived CDR1 and CDR2 are SGHTA and FQGNSA. V was pared by 3 bases and J by 7 bases, with 15 bases between. CDR3: CASSFRVGSDEAFF. The CDR3 DNA reads as TGTGCCAGCAGCTTCCGGGTTGGGTCGGATGAAGCTTTCTTT. The full variable domain, completed using reference TRBV7-2 and TRBJ1-1, is GAGVSQSPSNKVTEKGKDVELRCDPISGHTALYWYRQSLGQGLEFLIYFQGNSAPDKSGLPSDRFSAERTGGSVSTLTIQRTQQEDSAVYLCASSFRVGSDEAFFGQGTRLTVV.

The J gene is TRBJ2-2, the V gene TRBV9, with 7 bases identical to TRBD1. Losses at the gene ends were 3 bases for V and 1 base for J; bases not matched to a gene: 3. The CDR3 covers 15 residues. CDR1 and CDR2 from the germline V gene are SGDLS and YYNGEE. Here the CDR3 reads CASSARQGNTGELFF. The CDR3 DNA reads as TGTGCCAGCAGCGCCCGACAGGGGAACACCGGGGAGCTGTTTTTT.

The V gene is TRBV4-2, the J gene TRBJ2-3; perhaps TRBD1 as D (5 bases). V was shortened by 3 bases and J by 9 bases, with 19 bases between the two germline ends. CDR1 is LGHNA, CDR2 YNFKEQ, per germline. The CDR3 contains 15 residues. CDR3 sequence: CASSQPAPTGGTQYF. The CDR3 region has the DNA TGTGCCAGCAGCCAGCCTGCCCCTACAGGTGGCACGCAGTATTTT.

This clonotype was seen a handful of times. The CDR3 coding sequence is TGTGCCAGCAGTTGGGGCCCCCGGGGGTCTAATCAGCCCCAGCATTTT. It encodes CASSWGPRGSNQPQHF. V usage is TRBV27 and J usage is TRBJ1-5, with a possible D match to TRBD1 (5 bases). The V and J ends lost 4 bases and 4 bases respectively, with 17 bases between them. The CDR3 consists of 16 residues. Germline CDR1 is MNHEY and CDR2 is SMNVEV (reference sequence).

This chain joins TRBV12-3 or TRBV12-4 and TRBJ1-2, with D possibly being TRBD1 (5 bases). The V gene lost 6 bases and the J gene lost 4 bases, with 12 bases spanning the gap. The CDR3 totals 13 residues. The CDR3 region has the DNA TGTGCCAGCAGGTCCAGGGTAGGCTATGGCTACACCTTC. This translates into CASRSRVGYGYTF.

This clonotype showed up many times. V usage is TRBV12-3 or TRBV12-4 and J usage is TRBJ2-1, with a weak D call TRBD1 (6 bases). The CDR3 loop spans 12 amino acids. The V gene lost 3 bases and the J gene lost 9 bases, with 9 bases spanning the gap. The CDR3 sequence is CASSLPRGEQFF. In nucleotides, the CDR3 is TGTGCCAGCAGTTTGCCCAGGGGTGAGCAGTTCTTC.

There are many counts of this clonotype. The V and J genes are TRBV12-3 or TRBV12-4 and TRBJ2-1; 14 positions agree with TRBD2. Losses at the gene ends were 4 bases for V and 15 bases for J; bases not matched to a gene: 11. The CDR3 is 15 amino acids. The CDR3 DNA is TGTGCCAGCAGTTCGAGACCGGGACTAGCGGGGGTATCGTTCTTC. Its protein product is CASSSRPGLAGVSFF.

V and J are TRBV3-1 and TRBJ2-1; D unclear. The CDR3 extends over 15 amino acids. Between the trimmed V and J ends, which lost 8 bases and 0 bases, there was a span of 14 bases. In germline, CDR1 is LGHDT, CDR2 YNNKEL (reference sequence). CDR3 sequence: CASSESSASYNEQFF. CDR3 nucleotide sequence: TGTGCCAGCTCCGAATCGAGCGCCTCCTACAATGAGCAGTTCTTC.

This clonotype has more than one count but fewer than ten. V and J are TRBV27 and TRBJ2-7, with TRBD2 matching 9 bases. Per the germline V gene, CDR1 is MNHEY and CDR2 is SMNVEV (reference sequence). The CDR3 length is 22 residues. Unmatched junction bases numbered 27, after V lost 3 bases and J lost 3 bases. The CDR3 sequence: CASSLIGVAGALGLRRHYEQYF. Here the CDR3 DNA reads TGTGCCAGCAGTTTGATCGGGGTAGCGGGAGCCCTTGGGCTTAGGCGGCACTACGAGCAGTACTTC.

V is TRBV7-9 and J is TRBJ1-1, with D unclear. Germline CDR1 reads SEHNR; CDR2 reads FQNEAQ (reference sequence). The CDR3 is made up of 15 amino acids. V lost 1 base and J lost 1, with 10 bases in between. This CDR3 is CASSLVIITNTEAFF. CDR3 in DNA: TGTGCCAGCAGCTTAGTCATTATCACGAACACTGAAGCTTTCTTT. Full variable domain (remainder filled in from reference TRBV7-9 and TRBJ1-1): DTGVSQNPRHKITKRGQNVTFRCDPISEHNRLYWYRQTLGQGPEFLTYFQNEAQLEKSRLLSDRFSAERPKGSFSTLEIQRTEQGDSAMYLCASSLVIITNTEAFFGQGTRLTVV.